Below, 10 T cell receptor beta chains from the same sample are listed, as sequenced in a study of T cells in Graves' hyperthyroidism and ophthalmopathy. What was amplified from RNA transcripts were TCR beta CDR3 regions. First-round RT-PCR of the TCR CDR3 relied on the HTBI primer set. In TCRdb, the multiplex PCR reads were re-called with MiXCR into one record per CDR3 protein. This table has hundreds of thousands of distinct CDR3 sequences, 13% appearing once. The sample was blood. The origin of the receptors is a woman aged 18-29 years with Graves' hyperthyroidism.

A note on this clonotype: Just one base apart from a much larger clone, this may be a read error. V is TRBV28 and J is TRBJ1-2; D gene ambiguous. There are 13 residues in the CDR3. The germline V gene encodes CDR1 MDHEN and CDR2 SYDVKM. The chain's CDR3 is CASSFNTAGGYAF. The DNA for the CDR3 is TGTGCCAGCAGTTTCAACACAGCTGGCGGCTACGCCTTC.

This clonotype has at least ten counts. J is TRBJ2-1 and V is TRBV11-3; 10 bases match TRBD1. The J call may be faulty, since TRBJ2-7 better matches the DNA end. Germline loops: CDR1 SGHNT, CDR2 YENEEA. The CDR3 is 14 amino acids. The CDR3 sequence is CASSSGQGVNEQYF. CDR3 in DNA: TGTGCCAGCAGCTCCGGACAGGGGGTTAATGAGCAGTACTTC.

Ten or more counts support this clonotype. This chain connects TRBV30 to TRBJ1-2; TRBD1 matches 10 bases. The CDR3 totals 14 residues. CDR1 GTSNPN and CDR2 SVGIG come from the germline V gene (reference sequence). Trimming took 2 bases from V and 4 from J; bases not matched to a gene: 4. DNA for the CDR3: TGTGCCTGGAGTTCGACAGGGGGCAGCTATGGCTACACCTTC. This sequence encodes CAWSSTGGSYGYTF.

V and J are TRBV7-9 and TRBJ2-3; D might be TRBD2 (5 bases). The V end was cut by 0 bases, the J end by 6 bases, with 13 bases between. The CDR3 consists of 15 residues. Germline V gene lookup returns CDR1 SEHNR and CDR2 FQNEAQ (reference sequence). The CDR3 nucleotides read TGTGCCAGCAGCTTAGCGCTCGGACTTGGGGATACGCAGTATTTT. Its protein is CASSLALGLGDTQYF.

This clonotype was detected many times. V usage is TRBV12-3 or TRBV12-4 and J usage is TRBJ2-1, with TRBD2 matching 11 bases. J was trimmed by 1 base and V by 6 bases; bases with no gene match: 2. There are 15 residues in the CDR3. The CDR3 nucleotides read TGTGCCAGCAGCCCTAGCGGGAGGTCCTACAATGAGCAGTTCTTC. Amino acids: CASSPSGRSYNEQFF.

This clonotype was detected ten times or more. The J gene is TRBJ2-7, the V gene TRBV30; 9 bases are shared with TRBD1. V lost 7 bases, J lost 2 bases, and 6 bases stayed unmatched. The CDR3 has 13 amino acids. Germline assignment: CDR1 GTSNPN and CDR2 SVGIG (reference sequence). In nucleotides, the CDR3 is TGTGCCTTCGGGACAGGGACTACCTACGAGCAGTACTTC. Amino acid sequence: CAFGTGTTYEQYF.

In this sample, this clonotype turned up many times. The gene calls are TRBV9 and TRBJ1-2; D is unclear. Germline V gene lookup returns CDR1 SGDLS and CDR2 YYNGEE. Between the trimmed V and J ends, which lost 4 bases and 2 bases, there was a span of 18 bases. This CDR3 contains 16 residues. The CDR3 loop is CASSPNFGNSNYGYTF. The CDR3 DNA reads TGTGCCAGCAGCCCCAATTTCGGGAACAGCAACTATGGCTACACCTTC.

This chain links TRBV19 with TRBJ1-4; 9 bases align to TRBD1. CDR1 is LNHDA and CDR2 is SQIVND in the germline V gene (reference sequence). The CDR3 is 15 amino acids. With 7 bases clipped from V and 5 bases from J, the junction kept 8 bases outside the gene matches. The CDR3 bases are TGTGCCAGTACCGTCCAGGGACAGGGAAATGAAAAACTGTTTTTT. It is translated as CASTVQGQGNEKLFF.

Of note for this clonotype: The germline gene is not matched at one end of the junction; a read error may be the cause. This chain connects TRBV27 to TRBJ1-3; D is ambiguous. This CDR3 spans 17 amino acids. Germline CDR1 reads MNHEY; CDR2 reads SMNVEV (reference sequence). The CDR3 is CASRPAGFRYSGNTICF. The CDR3 nucleotides read TGTGCCAGCAGACCGGCGGGCTTCCGCTACTCTGGAAACACCATATGTTTT.

For the CDR3, the DNA is TGTGCCAGCTCAGACATGTCACCCAACCTGGGCTACGAGCAGTACTTC. Translating it yields CASSDMSPNLGYEQYF. V gene TRBV18 combines with J gene TRBJ2-7; no firm D call. The CDR3 spans 16 residues. V was pared by 5 bases and J by 3 bases, with 20 bases between. Per the germline V gene, CDR1 is KGHSH and CDR2 is LQKENI.